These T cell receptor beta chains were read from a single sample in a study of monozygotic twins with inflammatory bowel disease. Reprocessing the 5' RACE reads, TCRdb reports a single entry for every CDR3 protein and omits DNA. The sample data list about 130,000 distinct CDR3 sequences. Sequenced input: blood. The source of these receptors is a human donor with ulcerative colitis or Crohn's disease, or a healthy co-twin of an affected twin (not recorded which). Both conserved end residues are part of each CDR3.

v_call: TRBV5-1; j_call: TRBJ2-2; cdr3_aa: CASSPRGGDTGELFF
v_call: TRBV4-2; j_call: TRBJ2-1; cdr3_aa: CASSQYPTSGPMQEQFF
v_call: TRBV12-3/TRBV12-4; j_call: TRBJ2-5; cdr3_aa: CASRGLGAVDQETQYF
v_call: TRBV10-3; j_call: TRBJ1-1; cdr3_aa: CAIRGQGGNTEAFF
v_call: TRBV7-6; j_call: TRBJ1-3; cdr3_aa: CASSPISPPLSSGNTIYF
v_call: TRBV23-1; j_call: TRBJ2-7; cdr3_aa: CASSPGQAMIYEQYF
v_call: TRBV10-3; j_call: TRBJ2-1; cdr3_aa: CAISPSGADYNEQFF
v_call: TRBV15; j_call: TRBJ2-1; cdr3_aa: CATSRDNGLAGSDEQFF
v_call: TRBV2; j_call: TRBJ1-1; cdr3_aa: CASSSPGGIGTEAFF
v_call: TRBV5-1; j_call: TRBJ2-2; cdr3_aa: CASSRPGQGTGELFF
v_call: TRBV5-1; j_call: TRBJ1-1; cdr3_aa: CASSTANTEAFF
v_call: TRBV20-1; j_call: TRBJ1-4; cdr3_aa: CSARDAAGDEKLFF
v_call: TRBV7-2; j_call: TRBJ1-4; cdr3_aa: CASSLWDSPSKKLFF
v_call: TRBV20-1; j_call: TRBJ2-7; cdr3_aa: CSARGRTSGTYEQYF
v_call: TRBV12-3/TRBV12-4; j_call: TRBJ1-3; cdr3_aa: CASSSPPGQGCCGLGNTIYF
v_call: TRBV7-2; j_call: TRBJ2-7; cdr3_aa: CASNIGGEGGEQYF
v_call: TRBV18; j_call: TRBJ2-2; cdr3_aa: CASSPSTGVTGELFF
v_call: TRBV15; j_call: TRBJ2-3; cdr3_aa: CATTRARVTDTQYF
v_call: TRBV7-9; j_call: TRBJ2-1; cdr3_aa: CASSLSDRGHGDEQFF
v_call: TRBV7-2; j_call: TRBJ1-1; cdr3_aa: CASSPMGPGNTEAFF
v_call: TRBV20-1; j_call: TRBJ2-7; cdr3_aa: CSARGLAGLTYEQYF
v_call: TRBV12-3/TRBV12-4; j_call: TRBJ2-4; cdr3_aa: CATDHRGFSDIQYF
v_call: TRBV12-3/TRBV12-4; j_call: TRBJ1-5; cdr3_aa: CASSSRQGGISNQPQHF
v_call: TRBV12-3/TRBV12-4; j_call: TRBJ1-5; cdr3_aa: CASTRGSGNNQPQHF
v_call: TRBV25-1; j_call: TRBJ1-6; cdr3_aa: CASSSLGQGWESPLHF
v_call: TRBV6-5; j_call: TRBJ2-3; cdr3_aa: CASSYGGTDTQYF
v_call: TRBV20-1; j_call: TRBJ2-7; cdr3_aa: CSARDGWDTDSYEQYF
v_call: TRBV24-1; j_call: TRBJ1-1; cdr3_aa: CATSDSLGPNTEAFF
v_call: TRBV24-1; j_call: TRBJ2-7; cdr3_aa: CASTPLSALLFEQYF
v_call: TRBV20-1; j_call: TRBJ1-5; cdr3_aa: CSANPTEYSNQPQHF
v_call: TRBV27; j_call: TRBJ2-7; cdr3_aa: CASSFGLPYEQYF
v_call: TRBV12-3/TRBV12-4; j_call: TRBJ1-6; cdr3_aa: CASSLTGGDENSPLHF
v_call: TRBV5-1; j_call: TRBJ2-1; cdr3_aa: CASSFRLAGGNYNEQFF
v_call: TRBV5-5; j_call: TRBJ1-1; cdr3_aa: CASSLGGSGNTEAFF
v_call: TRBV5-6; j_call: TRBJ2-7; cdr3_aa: CACSGTVSYEQYF
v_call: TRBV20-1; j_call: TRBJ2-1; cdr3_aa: CSARKLNEQFF
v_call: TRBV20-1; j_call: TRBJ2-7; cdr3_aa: CSARDSRDPRIYEQYF
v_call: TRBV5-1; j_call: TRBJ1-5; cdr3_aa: CASSPDSISRSTQPQHF